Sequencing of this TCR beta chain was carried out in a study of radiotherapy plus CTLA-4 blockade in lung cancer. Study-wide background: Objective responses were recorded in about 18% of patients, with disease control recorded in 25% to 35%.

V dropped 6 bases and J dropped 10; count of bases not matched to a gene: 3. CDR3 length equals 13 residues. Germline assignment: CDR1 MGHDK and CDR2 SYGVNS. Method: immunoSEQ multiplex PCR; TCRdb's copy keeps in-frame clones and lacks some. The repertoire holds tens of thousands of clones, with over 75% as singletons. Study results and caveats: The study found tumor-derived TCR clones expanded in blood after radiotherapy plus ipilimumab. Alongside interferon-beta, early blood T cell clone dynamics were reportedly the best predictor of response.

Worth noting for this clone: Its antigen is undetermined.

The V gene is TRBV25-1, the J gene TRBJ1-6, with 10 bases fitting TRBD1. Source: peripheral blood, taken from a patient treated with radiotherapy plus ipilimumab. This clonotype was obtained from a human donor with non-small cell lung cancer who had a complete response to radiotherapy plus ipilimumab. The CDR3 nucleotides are TGTGCCAGCAGGACAGGGGGCATGTCACCCCTCCACTTT. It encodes CASRTGGMSPLHF.